One and the same sample provided the 7 T cell receptor beta chains below, sequenced in a study of blood T cell repertoires in COVID-19. Sequenced by immunoSEQ multiplex PCR; TCRdb stores in-frame clones only, minus some. The data hold 250,000 or so clones, with around 83% observed a single time. Sequencing input: peripheral blood. The receptors derive from a woman under 30 with acute or convalescent COVID-19.

This clone came up once. V is TRBV2 and J is TRBJ1-2; tentative D call: TRBD1 (5 bases). Germline V lookup: CDR1 SNHLY, CDR2 FYNNEI. V lost 7 bases, J lost 2 bases, and 8 bases lay in between. CDR3 length equals 12 residues. The CDR3 is CASTWTNYGYTF. In DNA form, the CDR3 reads TGTGCCAGCACCTGGACAAACTATGGCTACACCTTC.

The CDR3 DNA reads as TGTGCCAGCAGTGGGTGGATCACGGGGGGAACTGAAGCTTTCTTT. This encodes CASSGWITGGTEAFF. The chain couples TRBV25-1 to TRBJ1-1; maybe TRBD1 (5 bases). The CDR3 runs 15 residues. Deletions cut 4 bases from V and 5 bases from J, with 17 bases between. Germline values: CDR1 MGHDK, CDR2 SYGVNS. The entire variable domain, with the rest obtained from reference TRBV25-1 and TRBJ1-1, is as follows: EADIYQTPRYLVIGTGKKITLECSQTMGHDKMYWYQQDPGMELHLIHYSYGVNSTEKGDLSSESTVSRIRTEHFPLTLESARPSHTSQYLCASSGWITGGTEAFFGQGTRLTVV.

The chain combines TRBV6-2 or TRBV6-3 with TRBJ2-1, with TRBD2 identical over 9 bases. Germline loops: CDR1 MNHEY, CDR2 SVGEGT. J gave up 2 bases and V 4 bases, and 9 bases lay outside the gene matches. This CDR3 contains 17 residues. The CDR3: CASSCKIAGVPYNEQFF. In nucleotides, the CDR3 is TGTGCCAGCAGTTGCAAAATAGCGGGAGTACCCTACAATGAGCAGTTCTTC.

V gene TRBV19 combines with J gene TRBJ1-5, with a weak D call TRBD1 (5 bases). The CDR3 totals 14 residues. Germline V CDR1 and CDR2: LNHDA, SQIVND (reference sequence). V was clipped by 2 bases and J by 5 bases, with 10 bases between them. CDR3 region: CASSIPQGYQPQHF. CDR3 sequence (DNA): TGTGCCAGTAGTATACCCCAGGGTTATCAGCCCCAGCATTTT.

J is TRBJ2-4 and V is TRBV7-6, with TRBD2 matching over 9 bases. After removal of 9 bases from V and 0 bases from J, the junction contained 9 bases not matched to a gene. Germline V gene sequence: CDR1 SGHVS, CDR2 FNYEAQ. The CDR3 totals 16 residues. Here the CDR3 reads CARGPASGIAKNIQYF. The CDR3 nucleotides are TGTGCCAGGGGGCCCGCTAGCGGGATAGCCAAAAACATTCAGTACTTC.

This clone was recorded only once. The genes are TRBV4-3 and TRBJ1-1, with TRBD1 matching 7 bases. Germline CDR1 and CDR2: LGHNA and YSLEER. The ends lost 0 bases at V and 1 base at J; junction bases unmatched: 8. This CDR3 is 17 amino acids long. DNA for the CDR3: TGCGCCAGCAGCCAAGATCACAGGGGAAGGGGGAACACTGAAGCTTTCTTT. Protein: CASSQDHRGRGNTEAFF.

V and J are TRBV15 and TRBJ1-3; D is possibly TRBD1 (5 bases). Germline-derived CDR1 and CDR2 are LNHNV and YYDKDF (reference sequence). This CDR3 spans 14 amino acids. V lost 0 bases to trimming and J lost 4 bases, with 7 bases between them. The CDR3 region has the DNA TGTGCCACCAGCAGAGACACAGGCGGAAACACCATATATTTT. Translated: CATSRDTGGNTIYF. Full variable domain (missing parts from reference TRBV15 and TRBJ1-3): DAMVIQNPRYQVTQFGKPVTLSCSQTLNHNVMYWYQQKSSQAPKLLFHYYDKDFNNEADTPDNFQSRRPNTSFCFLDIRSPGLGDTAMYLCATSRDTGGNTIYFGEGSWLTVV.